This entry lists 17 T cell receptor beta chains sequenced from one sample in a study of blood T cell repertoires in COVID-19. The data were produced by immunoSEQ multiplex PCR, yet TCRdb's version contains in-frame clones alone and is incomplete. The sample lists about 480,000 clones, 88% occurring once. The specimen was peripheral blood. These receptors originate from a woman aged 50 to 60 with COVID-19, enrolled during active disease.

V gene TRBV6-5 combines with J gene TRBJ1-5; 10 bases are shared with TRBD1. This CDR3 has 13 residues. The V gene end was trimmed by 10 bases and the J gene end by 7 bases; junction bases not matched to a gene: 7. Germline CDR1 reads MNHEY; CDR2 reads SVGAGI. The CDR3 nucleotides read TGTGCCACCGACAGGGGGCTGCGGCAGCCCCAGCATTTT. It encodes CATDRGLRQPQHF.

The chain combines TRBV7-2 with TRBJ2-7; maybe TRBD2 (5 bases). Per the germline V gene, CDR1 is SGHTA and CDR2 is FQGNSA. This CDR3 contains 15 residues. V shed 5 bases and J shed 6 bases, with 20 bases lying between them. CDR3: CASSLRAARLAEQYF. CDR3 DNA: TGTGCCAGCAGCCTGAGGGCGGCTAGATTAGCCGAGCAGTACTTC.

J is TRBJ1-5 and V is TRBV2; no clear D. The CDR3 is 12 residues long. V dropped 7 bases and J dropped 3 bases, with 7 bases sitting between them. Looked up from germline, CDR1 is SNHLY and CDR2 is FYNNEI. CDR3 bases: TGTGCCAGCACAGTTTACAATCAGCCCCAGCATTTT. Translating it yields CASTVYNQPQHF.

The rearrangement links TRBV19 to TRBJ1-1; 8 bases align to TRBD1. Looked up from germline, CDR1 is LNHDA and CDR2 is SQIVND (reference sequence). After removal of 5 bases from V and 2 bases from J, the junction contained 4 bases not matched to a gene. CDR3 size: 14 residues. CDR3 residues: CASSSTGANTEAFF. The CDR3 DNA reads TGTGCCAGTAGTTCGACAGGGGCCAACACTGAAGCTTTCTTT.

The chain combines TRBV7-2 with TRBJ1-3; a weak D match, TRBD1 (5 bases). The CDR3 is 16 amino acids. Germline assignment: CDR1 SGHTA and CDR2 FQGNSA. The V gene lost 3 bases and the J gene lost 2 bases, with 14 bases spanning the gap. CDR3 in DNA: TGTGCCAGCAGCTTGGGGTGGGGCTTTACTGGAAACACCATATATTTT. Protein sequence: CASSLGWGFTGNTIYF.

CDR3 in amino acids: CASSFTGDYGYTF. In nucleotides, the CDR3 is TGTGCCAGCAGTTTTACAGGGGACTATGGCTACACCTTC. The rearrangement joins TRBV6-6 to TRBJ1-2; TRBD1 matches 7 bases. V shed 4 bases, J shed 3 bases, and the junction held 2 bases outside the gene matches. Looked up from germline, CDR1 is MNHNY and CDR2 is SVGAGI (reference sequence). CDR3 length: 13 residues.

The chain is built from TRBV7-9 and TRBJ1-1, with unresolved D. Trimming removed 1 base from V and 2 bases from J, with 17 bases in between. The germline V gene has CDR1 SEHNR and CDR2 FQNEAQ (reference sequence). CDR3 size: 17 residues. As DNA, the CDR3 is TGTGCCAGCAGCTTAGAAGGCCGCACACTATTAAACACTGAAGCTTTCTTT. Translation: CASSLEGRTLLNTEAFF.

V is TRBV7-7 and J is TRBJ2-1; maybe TRBD2 (5 bases). This CDR3 spans 12 amino acids. CDR1 SSHAT and CDR2 FNYEAQ come from the germline V gene (reference sequence). V lost 5 bases to trimming and J lost 8 bases, with 10 bases between them. DNA for the CDR3: TGTGCCAGCAGCGCGGCGGGCCATGAGCAGTTCTTC. Protein product: CASSAAGHEQFF.

The chain uses TRBV12-3 or TRBV12-4 and TRBJ2-1, with a tentative D call TRBD2 (7 bases). The CDR3 is 13 residues long. The CDR3 DNA sequence: TGTGTCTCGTCGGGGGGCACCTACAATGAGCAGTTCTTC. Its translation: CVSSGGTYNEQFF.

The chain couples TRBV2 to TRBJ1-2; D remains ambiguous. The length of the CDR3 is 13 residues. Germline CDR1 reads SNHLY; CDR2 reads FYNNEI. V gave up 0 bases and J gave up 4 bases, with 6 bases separating them. The CDR3 sequence: CASSEARSYGYTF. In DNA, the CDR3 is TGTGCCAGCAGTGAAGCCAGGTCCTATGGCTACACCTTC.

A few counts support this clone. For the CDR3, the DNA is TGCGCCAGCAGTGAGTCGGCGGCCCCACACGACAATGAGCAGTTCTTC. Translating gives CASSESAAPHDNEQFF. The V gene is TRBV10-1, the J gene TRBJ2-1, with D unresolved. CDR1 is WNHNN, CDR2 SYGVQD, per germline (reference sequence). The CDR3 is 16 amino acids. Trimming pared 0 bases from V and 5 bases from J, leaving 14 bases between.

This clone came up once. The chain joins TRBV7-8 to TRBJ1-5, with D perhaps TRBD1 (6 bases). Germline loops: CDR1 SGHVS, CDR2 FQNEAQ. The CDR3 spans 19 residues. Trimming stripped 1 base from V and 0 bases from J, with 19 bases between. CDR3 sequence (DNA): TGTGCCAGCAGCTTAGAAGGACCTGGACAGTATAGTAGCAATCAGCCCCAGCATTTT. Residues: CASSLEGPGQYSSNQPQHF.

This chain uses TRBV5-4 with TRBJ2-1, with 11 bases that match TRBD2. The germline V gene has CDR1 SGHNT and CDR2 YYREEE (reference sequence). This CDR3 has 16 residues. V gave up 3 bases and J gave up 2 bases; unmatched junction bases: 4. The CDR3, as DNA: TGTGCCAGCAGCTCATATAGCGGGGGGGCCTACAATGAGCAGTTCTTC. Amino acids: CASSSYSGGAYNEQFF. Complete variable domain (other parts from reference TRBV5-4 and TRBJ2-1): ETGVTQSPTHLIKTRGQQVTLRCSSQSGHNTVSWYQQALGQGPQFIFQYYREEENGRGNFPPRFSGLQFPNYSSELNVNALELDDSALYLCASSSYSGGAYNEQFFGPGTRLTVL.

The DNA for the CDR3 is TGCGCCAGCAGCCAAGATACAGGGCAAGAAAAACTGTTTTTT. Translated, it gives CASSQDTGQEKLFF. This chain links TRBV4-1 with TRBJ1-4; D perhaps matches TRBD1 (6 bases). The CDR3 is made up of 14 amino acids. Trimming stripped 0 bases from V and 8 bases from J, with 10 bases between. Germline V gene data show CDR1 as MGHRA and CDR2 as YSYEKL.

The V and J genes are TRBV7-3 and TRBJ2-3; 11 bases line up with TRBD2. Germline V CDR1 and CDR2: SGHTA, FQGTGA. Trimming removed 1 base from V and 0 bases from J; junction bases left unmatched: 6. This CDR3 contains 18 residues. The DNA for the CDR3 is TGTGCCAGCAGCTTAAGGCCTACTAGCGGGGGCAGCACAGATACGCAGTATTTT. The encoded protein is CASSLRPTSGGSTDTQYF. The full variable domain, in which reference TRBV7-3 and TRBJ2-3 provide the parts outside the CDR3, is GAGVSQTPSNKVTEKGKYVELRCDPISGHTALYWYRQSLGQGPEFLIYFQGTGAADDSGLPNDRFFAVRPEGSVSTLKIQRTERGDSAVYLCASSLRPTSGGSTDTQYFGPGTRLTVL.

This clone is a singleton in its sample. The chain joins TRBV12-5 to TRBJ2-2; TRBD2 aligns across 9 bases. V was clipped by 0 bases and J by 5 bases; unmatched bases: 19. Germline loops: CDR1 LGHNT, CDR2 FRNRAP. The CDR3 has 21 residues. This CDR3 is CASGLVQDGGLAGIQTGELFF. The CDR3 bases are TGTGCTAGTGGTTTGGTACAGGATGGGGGGCTAGCGGGGATTCAGACCGGGGAGCTGTTTTTT.

The genes are TRBV2 and TRBJ1-1; the D gene is possibly TRBD1 (6 bases). Germline values: CDR1 SNHLY, CDR2 FYNNEI. The CDR3 extends over 12 amino acids. Trimming stripped 3 bases from V and 10 bases from J, with 12 bases between. The CDR3 here is CASSDGTSGAFF. For the CDR3, the DNA is TGTGCCAGCAGTGACGGGACAAGCGGAGCTTTCTTT.